A selection of T cell receptor beta chains follows, all from one sample in a study of OX40 agonist ivuxolimab in advanced cancers. Repertoires were generated with immunoSEQ multiplex PCR, while TCRdb's copy carries only in-frame clones and drops some. Of around 110,000 clones in the sample, just over 90% are singletons; the top ten hold approximately 0.52%. The sequenced sample was CD4+ or CD8+ T cells sorted from blood, obtained in a trial of the OX40 agonist ivuxolimab. These receptors originate from an adult with an advanced solid tumor such as melanoma, head and neck, liver or kidney cancer. The CDR3 runs from the conserved cysteine through the conserved F or W. D genes are given only for firm matches. Expanded clones get a size class; other rows say once, few or many, or leave the size out.

. TRBJ1-2 TRBV10-3 . CAISEGAGVGGYTF TGTGCCATCAGTGAAGGTGCAGGGGTGGGTGGCTACACCTTC
. TRBJ1-2 TRBV5-1 TRBD1 CASSSGQGVYGYTF TGCGCCAGCAGCTCGGGACAGGGGGTTTATGGCTACACCTTC
. TRBJ2-7 TRBV10-3 TRBD1 CAIGQDSYEQYF TGTGCCATTGGACAGGATTCCTACGAGCAGTACTTC
. TRBJ2-2 TRBV9 TRBD2 CASSVSGGDHTGELFF TGTGCCAGCAGCGTTTCCGGGGGGGATCACACCGGGGAGCTGTTTTTT
. TRBJ1-1 TRBV6-6 TRBD1 CASSFPGTGVPEAFF TGTGCCAGCAGTTTTCCCGGGACAGGGGTGCCTGAAGCTTTCTTT
. TRBJ2-7 TRBV28 TRBD1 CASSSAAGGSYEQYF TGTGCCAGCAGTTCTGCGGCAGGGGGATCCTACGAGCAGTACTTC
. TRBJ1-2 TRBV6-5 . CASSEHGQTLGYTF TGTGCCAGCAGTGAACATGGGCAGACTCTTGGCTACACCTTC
. TRBJ2-3 TRBV29-1 . CSVVQTDTQYF TGCAGCGTTGTTCAGACAGATACGCAGTATTTT
. TRBJ2-2 TRBV11-1 . CASSLAVGQGNTGELFF TGTGCCAGCAGCTTAGCGGTCGGGCAGGGGAACACCGGGGAGCTGTTTTTT
. TRBJ2-1 TRBV11-3 TRBD2 CASSSGGGADEQFF TGTGCCAGCAGCTCTGGCGGGGGGGCCGATGAGCAGTTCTTC
once TRBJ2-5 TRBV10-3 . CAISGTADQETQYF TGTGCCATCAGTGGGACAGCCGACCAAGAGACCCAGTACTTC
. TRBJ2-7 TRBV7-2 . CASSFQGISYEQYF TGTGCCAGCAGCTTCCAGGGGATCTCCTACGAGCAGTACTTC
. TRBJ2-7 TRBV27 . CASSLRGAGSYEQYF TGTGCCAGCAGTTTACGGGGGGCAGGGAGCTACGAGCAGTACTTC
. TRBJ1-1 TRBV10-3 . CASGGTANTEAFF TGTGCCAGTGGGGGGACGGCGAACACTGAAGCTTTCTTT
. TRBJ2-7 TRBV9 TRBD1 CASSVLGDSRAYEQYF TGTGCCAGCAGTGTACTGGGGGACAGTCGTGCCTACGAGCAGTACTTC
. TRBJ1-5 TRBV9 TRBD1 CASSAVDRGQPQHF TGTGCCAGCAGCGCGGTAGACAGGGGACAGCCCCAGCATTTT
. TRBJ2-3 TRBV28 TRBD2 CASSSGGSYKDTQYF TGTGCCAGCAGCTCGGGAGGCAGTTATAAAGATACGCAGTATTTT
. TRBJ1-3 TRBV9 . CASSDTDSSGNTIYF TGTGCCAGCAGCGACACCGACAGCTCTGGAAACACCATATATTTT
. TRBJ1-3 TRBV19 TRBD1 CASSSDREIRNTIYF TGTGCCAGTAGTTCCGACAGGGAAATAAGAAACACCATATATTTT
. TRBJ1-2 TRBV5-1 . CASSLAGALGGYTF TGCGCCAGCAGCTTGGCCGGGGCCTTGGGGGGCTACACCTTC
. TRBJ1-5 TRBV28 . CASSFTTGHQPQHF TGTGCCAGCAGTTTTACAACAGGACATCAGCCCCAGCATTTT
once TRBJ1-1 TRBV30 . CAWSQSDTEAFF TGTGCCTGGAGTCAGAGCGACACTGAAGCTTTCTTT
. TRBJ2-2 TRBV28 TRBD2 CASWGGPTNTGELFF TGTGCCAGCTGGGGGGGACCGACGAACACCGGGGAGCTGTTTTTT
once TRBJ1-5 TRBV4-3 TRBD1 CASSPTGQVNQPQHF TGCGCCAGCAGCCCCACGGGACAGGTCAATCAGCCCCAGCATTTT
. TRBJ2-2 TRBV4-3 TRBD1 CASSQDPPGTANTGELFF TGCGCCAGCAGCCAAGATCCGCCCGGGACAGCGAACACCGGGGAGCTGTTTTTT
. TRBJ2-5 TRBV19 . CASSRQLQETQYF TGTGCCAGTAGTAGGCAGCTTCAAGAGACCCAGTACTTC
. TRBJ1-2 TRBV28 TRBD1 CASLTGVGYTF TGTGCCAGCTTGACAGGGGTTGGCTACACCTTC
. TRBJ1-1 TRBV6-1 TRBD1 CASSEAPGQGNEAFF TGTGCCAGCAGTGAAGCGCCGGGACAGGGGAACGAGGCTTTCTTT
. TRBJ2-7 TRBV5-6 . CASSRVEVRYEQYF TGTGCCAGCAGCCGGGTCGAGGTTAGGTACGAGCAGTACTTC
. TRBJ1-2 TRBV28 . CASSSTVNYGYTF TGTGCCAGCAGTTCGACCGTTAACTATGGCTACACCTTC
. TRBJ2-7 TRBV7-2 TRBD1 CASSPGQRRYEQYF TGTGCCAGCAGCCCGGGACAGCGTCGATACGAGCAGTACTTC
. TRBJ1-3 TRBV5-4 TRBD1 CASSFSGGRNTIYF TGTGCCAGCAGCTTCTCAGGGGGAAGAAACACCATATATTTT
. TRBJ1-1 TRBV6-6 . CASSDTGTNTEAFF TGTGCCAGCAGTGATACAGGGACGAACACTGAAGCTTTCTTT
. TRBJ2-1 TRBV6-1 TRBD1 CASVGTGRNEQFF TGTGCCAGCGTCGGGACAGGGAGGAATGAGCAGTTCTTC
. TRBJ1-1 TRBV4-2 . CASSQYRGEAFF TGTGCCAGCAGCCAATATCGGGGTGAAGCTTTCTTT
. TRBJ2-1 TRBV10-2 . CASSELGEQFF TGCGCCAGCAGTGAGTTGGGTGAGCAGTTCTTC
. TRBJ1-4 TRBV15 TRBD1 CATRTGPTNEKLFF TGTGCCACGCGGACAGGGCCAACTAATGAAAAACTGTTTTTT
. TRBJ2-7 TRBV2 TRBD2 CASSELASGVPYEQYF TGTGCCAGCAGCGAACTGGCTAGCGGTGTGCCATACGAGCAGTACTTC
. TRBJ1-5 TRBV2 TRBD1 CASSLGQGNQPQHF TGTGCCAGCAGTCTAGGACAGGGAAATCAGCCCCAGCATTTT
. TRBJ1-2 TRBV7-2 TRBD1 CASSSQGARGYTF TGTGCCAGCTCGTCTCAGGGGGCAAGAGGCTACACCTTC
. TRBJ2-3 TRBV11-3 TRBD1 CASREGTGGTDTQYF TGTGCCAGCAGGGAAGGGACAGGGGGTACAGATACGCAGTATTTT
. TRBJ1-1 TRBV30 TRBD1 CAWSDRGEAFF TGTGCCTGGAGTGACAGGGGTGAAGCTTTCTTT
once TRBJ1-2 TRBV7-9 . CASSSGWPSRIRYGYTF TGTGCCAGCAGCTCAGGATGGCCGTCTAGGATTCGCTATGGCTACACCTTC
. TRBJ1-5 TRBV19 . CASSAPGGYNQPQHF TGTGCCAGTAGTGCCCCGGGGGGTTACAATCAGCCCCAGCATTTT
. TRBJ2-7 TRBV10-1 . CASRAGVGYEQYF TGCGCCAGCCGGGCAGGGGTAGGCTACGAGCAGTACTTC
. TRBJ2-1 TRBV2 . CASSDRTYNEQFF TGTGCCAGCAGTGATCGGACCTACAATGAGCAGTTCTTC
. TRBJ2-7 TRBV7-2 TRBD2 CASSLALAGFPSYEQYF TGTGCCAGCAGCTTAGCGCTAGCGGGGTTCCCCTCCTACGAGCAGTACTTC
. TRBJ1-6 TRBV7-2 TRBD1 CASSLILTGDLPLHF TGTGCCAGCAGCTTAATTTTGACAGGGGACTTACCCCTCCACTTT
. TRBJ1-5 TRBV19 TRBD1 CASRDRGVQPQHF TGTGCCAGTAGGGACAGGGGTGTTCAGCCCCAGCATTTT
. TRBJ2-5 TRBV25-1 . CASTGHSETQYF TGTGCCAGCACGGGGCACTCGGAGACCCAGTACTTC
. TRBJ1-2 TRBV2 . CASSELPVAGYTF TGTGCCAGCAGTGAACTCCCGGTAGCTGGCTACACCTTC
. TRBJ2-2 TRBV6-1 . CAGRGTNTGELFF TGTGCCGGAAGGGGGACCAACACCGGGGAGCTGTTTTTT
. TRBJ2-5 TRBV1 . CTSSQGKMGETQYF TGCACCAGCAGCCAAGGGAAGATGGGGGAGACCCAGTACTTC
. TRBJ2-1 TRBV11-2 . CASSFGPQGDEQFF TGTGCCAGCAGCTTCGGACCTCAAGGGGATGAGCAGTTCTTC